One T cell receptor beta chain is described in this entry. The CDR3 length is 14 residues. Trimming cost V 0 bases and J 1 base; bases outside gene matches: 0. Germline CDR1 is SQVTM and CDR2 is ANQGSEA. The record originates from a study of OX40 agonist ivuxolimab in advanced cancers. The protocol was immunoSEQ multiplex PCR, while the TCRdb copy is restricted to in-frame clones and leaves out a portion. The sample lists around 35,000 clones, about 86% occurring once. The sequence was collected from an adult with an advanced solid tumor such as melanoma, head and neck, liver or kidney cancer. Source: CD4+ or CD8+ T cells sorted from blood, taken in a trial of the OX40 agonist ivuxolimab. The genes are TRBV29-1 and TRBJ2-3; TRBD2 matches at 8 bases. CDR3 sequence (DNA): TGCAGCGTTGAAGAAGCGGGGGGCACAGATACGCAGTATTTT. Translating gives CSVEEAGGTDTQYF.